This T cell receptor (beta chain) is drawn from a study of T cell clonality in common variable immunodeficiency. Study-wide results and caveats: Fewer TCRbeta clones were shared among CVID subjects than controls. Common variable immunodeficiency TCR beta sequences reportedly had fewer deletions and N-nucleotide insertions. Repertoire-complication correlations in CVID were limited by patient heterogeneity.

Aged about 9 to 70 years, CVID subjects averaged roughly 39 years old. Blood samples were heparinized, roughly 5 to 8.5 ml per donor. In regard to this clone: Its antigen is not identified. The CDR3 goes on 3 residues after the read ends, and that part is filled in from the germline J gene.

V lost 5 bases and J lost 10; bases outside the gene matches: 10. The CDR3 consists of 15 residues. Per germline, CDR1 WSHSY and CDR2 SAAADI. Profiling relied on immunoSEQ multiplex PCR, and the TCRdb table lists in-frame clones only, not all of them. The sample shows just over 20,000 clones, none of them appearing just once. The chain has TRBV10-2 and TRBJ1-6, with TRBD1 matching over 8 bases. This TCR came from a human donor with common variable immunodeficiency. Sequencing used peripheral blood mononuclear cells. The CDR3 sequence is CASSFAGGEESPLHF. The part of the CDR3 DNA that was read is TGCGCCAGCAGTTTTGCAGGGGGCGAGGAATCACCC.